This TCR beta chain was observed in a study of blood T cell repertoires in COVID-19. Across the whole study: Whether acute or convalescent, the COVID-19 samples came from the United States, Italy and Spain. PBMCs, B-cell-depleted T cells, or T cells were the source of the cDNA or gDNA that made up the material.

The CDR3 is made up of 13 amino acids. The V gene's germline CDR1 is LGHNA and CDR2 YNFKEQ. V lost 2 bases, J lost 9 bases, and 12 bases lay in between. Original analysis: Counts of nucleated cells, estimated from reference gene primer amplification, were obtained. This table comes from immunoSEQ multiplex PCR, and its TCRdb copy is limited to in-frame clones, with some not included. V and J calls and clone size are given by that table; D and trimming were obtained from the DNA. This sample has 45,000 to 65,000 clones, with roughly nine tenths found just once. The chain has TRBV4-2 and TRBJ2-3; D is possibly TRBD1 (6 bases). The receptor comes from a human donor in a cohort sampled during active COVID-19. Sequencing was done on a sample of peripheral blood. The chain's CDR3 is CASSQQGLSTQYF. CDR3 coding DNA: TGTGCCAGCAGCCAACAGGGGCTCTCCACGCAGTATTTT.